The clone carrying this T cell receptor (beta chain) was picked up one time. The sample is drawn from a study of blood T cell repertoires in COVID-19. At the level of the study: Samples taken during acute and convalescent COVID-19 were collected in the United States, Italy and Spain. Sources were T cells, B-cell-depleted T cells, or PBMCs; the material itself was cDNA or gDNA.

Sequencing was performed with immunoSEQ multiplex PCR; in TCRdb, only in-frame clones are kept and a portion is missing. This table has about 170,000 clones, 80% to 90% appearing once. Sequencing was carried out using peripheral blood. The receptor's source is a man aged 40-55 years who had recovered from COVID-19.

This CDR3 reads CASSLAGTYEQYF. The CDR3 DNA reads TGTGCCAGCAGTTTAGCGGGAACCTACGAGCAGTACTTC. This sequence joins TRBV6-5 and TRBJ2-7, with TRBD2 matching over 8 bases. The CDR3 is 13 residues long. Trimming at V came to 4 bases and at J to 2 bases, leaving 1 base not matched to a gene. Germline assignment: CDR1 MNHEY and CDR2 SVGAGI.